The present TCR beta chain was sequenced within a study of T cell responses to AZD1222 COVID-19 vaccine. Study-level points and caveats: Samples come after the peak T cell response, not at day 14. Only a handful of people who got AZD1222 tested seropositive at baseline. As reported, nearly half of all spike-specific TCRs target variant regions that are unmutated.

As regards this clone: What it recognizes is unknown.

CDR1 and CDR2 (germline): KGHSH, LQKENI. V dropped 3 bases and J dropped 1 base, with 3 bases sitting between them. The CDR3 covers 12 residues. Profiled with immunoSEQ multiplex PCR; TCRdb holds only in-frame clones, not every one. The sample lists roughly 150,000 clones; 92% were seen once. This specimen was peripheral blood, taken 28 days after the second AZD1222 dose. The rearrangement links TRBV18 to TRBJ1-1, with D unclear. The TCR was taken from an adult who received the AZD1222 COVID-19 vaccine. CDR3 residues: CASSPKNTEAFF. DNA of the CDR3: TGTGCCAGCTCACCGAAGAACACTGAAGCTTTCTTT.